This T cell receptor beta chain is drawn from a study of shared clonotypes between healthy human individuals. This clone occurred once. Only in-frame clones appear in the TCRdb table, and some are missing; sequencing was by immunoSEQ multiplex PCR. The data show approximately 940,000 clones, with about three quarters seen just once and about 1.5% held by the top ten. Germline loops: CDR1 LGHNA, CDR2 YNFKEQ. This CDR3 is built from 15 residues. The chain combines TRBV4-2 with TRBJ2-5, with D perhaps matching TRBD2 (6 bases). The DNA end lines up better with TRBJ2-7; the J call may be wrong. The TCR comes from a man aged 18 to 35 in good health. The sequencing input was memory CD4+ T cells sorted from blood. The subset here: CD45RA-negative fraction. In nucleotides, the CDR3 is TGTGCCAGCAGCCAAGCAGGGACTTCGTCGTACGAGCAGTACTTC. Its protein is CASSQAGTSSYEQYF.